These 24 T cell receptor beta chains came from one sample sequenced in a study of blood T cell repertoires in COVID-19. Clones were sequenced by immunoSEQ multiplex PCR, and TCRdb holds only the in-frame ones, with some missing. This table has 150,000 or so clones, nearly 80% appearing once. Sample: peripheral blood. The receptors derive from an elderly man with acute or convalescent COVID-19.

This clone has just one count. This chain joins TRBV7-2 and TRBJ1-2; no clear D gene. This CDR3 contains 11 residues. The germline gives CDR1 SGHTA, CDR2 FQGNSA. Deletions cut 1 base from V and 6 bases from J, with 3 bases between. The CDR3 region is CASSLGDGYTF. As DNA, the CDR3 is TGTGCCAGCAGCTTAGGAGATGGCTACACCTTC.

This clone was counted a single time. The chain employs TRBV7-8 and TRBJ2-7; 7 bases align to TRBD2. The CDR3 consists of 13 residues. The J segment lost 1 base and the V segment lost 6 bases, leaving 3 bases of the junction unmatched. Germline V gene sequence: CDR1 SGHVS, CDR2 FQNEAQ. The CDR3 loop is CASSWGGSYEQYV. Written as DNA, the CDR3 is TGTGCCAGCAGTTGGGGGGGATCCTACGAGCAGTACGTC.

The J gene is TRBJ2-2, the V gene TRBV19; possibly TRBD1 for D (5 bases). Trimming took off 5 bases at V and 5 bases at J, with 9 bases between the two ends. This CDR3 is 13 amino acids long. Germline lookup yields CDR1 LNHDA and CDR2 SQIVND (reference sequence). The CDR3 is CASSVQATGELFF. CDR3 nucleotide sequence: TGTGCCAGTAGTGTACAGGCTACCGGGGAGCTGTTTTTT. The full variable domain, rest sourced from reference TRBV19 and TRBJ2-2, is DGGITQSPKYLFRKEGQNVTLSCEQNLNHDAMYWYRQDPGQGLRLIYYSQIVNDFQKGDIAEGYSVSREKKESFPLTVTSAQKNPTAFYLCASSVQATGELFFGEGSRLTVL.

This clone was picked up one time. The chain has TRBV3-1 (or the pseudogene TRBV3-2) and TRBJ2-3; D is unclear. Per the germline V gene, CDR1 is LGHDT and CDR2 is YNNKEL (reference sequence). V was pared by 4 bases and J by 6 bases, with 14 bases between. There are 14 residues in the CDR3. CDR3 amino acids: CASSPRWNGDTQYF. The CDR3 bases are TGTGCCAGCAGCCCACGGTGGAACGGGGATACGCAGTATTTT.

On this clone itself: One end of the junction does not line up with germline, which may come from a read error. The chain carries TRBV6-5 and TRBJ1-2; 8 bases are a match to TRBD1. Germline loops: CDR1 MNHEY, CDR2 SVGAGI. This CDR3 region has 14 residues. The CDR3 here is CASTLGQGPSVDDF. CDR3 in DNA: TGTGCCAGCACCCTCGGACAGGGCCCCTCGGTAGATGACTTC.

This clone was recorded at least ten times. The gene calls are TRBV11-2 and TRBJ2-3; D unresolved. V lost 7 bases to trimming and J lost 5 bases, with 7 bases between them. Germline CDR1 and CDR2: SGHAT and FQNNGV. The CDR3 spans 11 residues. CDR3: CASTPIDTQYF. Written as DNA, the CDR3 is TGTGCCAGCACCCCCATAGATACGCAGTATTTT.

In this sample, this clone turned up a few times. CDR3 sequence: CASSLGSNNSPLHF. DNA of the CDR3: TGTGCCAGCAGCTTAGGTTCTAATAATTCACCCCTCCACTTT. The chain uses TRBV11-2 and TRBJ1-6; no clear D. V gave up 1 base and J gave up 5 bases, with 6 bases separating them. This CDR3 has 14 amino acids. The germline gives CDR1 SGHAT, CDR2 FQNNGV.

The chain employs TRBV5-1 and TRBJ2-1; 12 positions match TRBD2. Germline CDR1 reads SGHRS; CDR2 reads YFSETQ. CDR3 size: 17 residues. Trimming took 4 bases from V and 2 from J; bases not matched to a gene: 7. The CDR3 sequence: CASSPYPSGGAYNEQFF. DNA of the CDR3: TGCGCCAGCAGCCCCTATCCTAGCGGGGGGGCCTACAATGAGCAGTTCTTC.

This clone appeared once. The chain couples TRBV18 to TRBJ2-1; D may be TRBD2 (6 bases). This CDR3 contains 17 residues. With 0 bases removed from V and 6 bases from J, the gap between germline ends came to 18 bases. Looked up from germline, CDR1 is KGHSH and CDR2 is LQKENI. In DNA, the CDR3 is TGTGCCAGCTCACCACCCACACACGGGGGTCCCTCCAATGAGCAGTTCTTC. Its protein is CASSPPTHGGPSNEQFF.

This clone was seen a handful of times. This chain uses TRBV7-2 with TRBJ2-2; 8 nucleotides line up with TRBD2. V trimming: 4 bases; J trimming: 7 bases; junction bases outside the gene matches: 8. This CDR3 has 15 residues. Germline assignment: CDR1 SGHTA and CDR2 FQGNSA. CDR3 sequence: CASSSRSGGRGELFF. The CDR3 DNA sequence: TGTGCCAGCAGCTCGCGATCGGGGGGGCGCGGGGAGCTGTTTTTT.

The chain couples TRBV4-1 to TRBJ1-4; 7 bases agree with TRBD1. V shed 2 bases and J 8 bases; nucleotides not matched to a gene: 11. Germline assignment: CDR1 MGHRA and CDR2 YSYEKL. The CDR3 loop spans 16 amino acids. The CDR3 sequence: CASSQSRAGGNEKLFF. In DNA, the CDR3 is TGCGCCAGCAGCCAATCTCGAGCAGGGGGAAACGAAAAACTGTTTTTT.

The chain has TRBV25-1 and TRBJ1-1; no definite D call. The germline gives CDR1 MGHDK, CDR2 SYGVNS. Trimming stripped 2 bases from V and 0 bases from J, with 4 bases between. CDR3 length equals 13 residues. CDR3 sequence (DNA): TGTGCCAGCAGTGAAGTAATGAACACTGAAGCTTTCTTT. Encoded protein: CASSEVMNTEAFF.

The genes are TRBV5-1 and TRBJ2-7; TRBD1 agrees at 9 bases. In germline, CDR1 is SGHRS, CDR2 YFSETQ. V lost 0 bases to trimming and J lost 2 bases; unmatched junction nucleotides: 6. The CDR3 sequence is 16 residues long. DNA for the CDR3: TGCGCCAGCAGCTTGGCTCAGACAGGGGGGCCCTACGAGCAGTACTTC. Translating it yields CASSLAQTGGPYEQYF.

This clone was seen more than once but under ten times. This chain connects TRBV12-5 to TRBJ1-2; the match to TRBD1 covers 8 bases. The CDR3 has 14 residues. Looked up from germline, CDR1 is LGHNT and CDR2 is FRNRAP. With V trimmed by 4 bases and J by 4 bases, 5 bases remained unmatched. For the CDR3, the DNA is TGTGCTAGTGGTTGGGACGGGACAGGCTATGGCTACACCTTC. Translated: CASGWDGTGYGYTF.

The rearrangement links TRBV5-8 to TRBJ1-2; 12 bases are a match to TRBD1. The CDR3 covers 18 residues. V dropped 4 bases and J dropped 7; count of bases not matched to a gene: 17. Germline V gene data show CDR1 as SGHTS and CDR2 as YDEGEE. DNA for the CDR3: TGTGCCAGCAGCCCCGCCGGGACAGGGGGCGCAGAAAGTGGTGGCTACACCTTC. Amino acid sequence: CASSPAGTGGAESGGYTF.

This chain links TRBV6-5 with TRBJ2-2; maybe TRBD2 (5 bases). V was clipped by 4 bases and J by 4 bases, with 10 bases between them. This CDR3 contains 14 residues. Germline CDR1 and CDR2: MNHEY and SVGAGI. CDR3 amino acids: CASSLEGVTGELFF. The CDR3 coding sequence is TGTGCCAGCAGTTTAGAGGGTGTCACCGGGGAGCTGTTTTTT.

The J gene is TRBJ1-2, the V gene TRBV6-6; 10 nucleotides match TRBD1. Germline loops: CDR1 MNHNY, CDR2 SVGAGI (reference sequence). CDR3 length: 15 residues. J gave up 4 bases and V 5 bases, and 7 bases lay outside the gene matches. The CDR3 reads CASSQPGQGFYGYTF. CDR3 sequence (DNA): TGTGCCAGCAGTCAACCGGGACAGGGGTTCTATGGCTACACCTTC.

This clone appeared a few times. This chain connects TRBV18 to TRBJ1-2, with D tentatively TRBD1 (6 bases). The CDR3 is made up of 13 amino acids. V was clipped by 2 bases and J by 4 bases, with 8 bases between them. CDR1 is KGHSH and CDR2 is LQKENI in the germline V gene. The CDR3 sequence: CASSPGGRYGYTF. CDR3 bases: TGTGCCAGCTCACCAGGGGGCCGCTATGGCTACACCTTC. Complete variable domain (other parts from reference TRBV18 and TRBJ1-2): NAGVMQNPRHLVRRRGQEARLRCSPMKGHSHVYWYRQLPEEGLKFMVYLQKENIIDESGMPKERFSAEFPKEGPSILRIQQVVRGDSAAYFCASSPGGRYGYTFGSGTRLTVV.

This sequence joins TRBV7-2 and TRBJ2-5; 9 bases line up with TRBD2. Germline V gives CDR1 SGHTA, CDR2 FQGNSA. This CDR3 contains 13 residues. V gave up 5 bases and J gave up 7 bases; unmatched junction bases: 5. The CDR3 DNA follows: TGTGCCAGCAGCAGGACTAGCGAGGGGACCCAGTACTTC. Encoded protein: CASSRTSEGTQYF.

The chain links TRBV11-2 to TRBJ2-3; D gene unclear. With 7 bases removed from V and 0 bases from J, the gap between germline ends came to 11 bases. Germline assignment: CDR1 SGHAT and CDR2 FQNNGV. CDR3 length: 14 amino acids. The CDR3 DNA is TGTGCCAGCAAGGCGCGGCCTAGCACAGATACGCAGTATTTT. Translation: CASKARPSTDTQYF.

The chain recombines TRBV6-1 with TRBJ1-5; D not certain. The CDR3 consists of 13 residues. The V and J ends lost 3 bases and 7 bases respectively, with 10 bases between them. Germline-derived CDR1 and CDR2 are MNHNS and SASEGT. CDR3 residues: CASSDYAQQPQHF. For the CDR3, the DNA is TGTGCCAGCAGTGATTACGCTCAGCAGCCCCAGCATTTT.

This clone showed up just a few times. The rearrangement links TRBV6-2 or TRBV6-3 to TRBJ1-1; unclear D gene. Germline CDR1 is MNHEY and CDR2 is SVGEGT. The CDR3 sequence is 12 residues long. V was pared by 2 bases and J by 5 bases, with 6 bases between. The CDR3 nucleotides are TGTGCCAGCAGTTACCACACGACTGAAGCTTTCTTT. It translates to CASSYHTTEAFF.

The chain combines TRBV9 with TRBJ1-1; 10 nucleotides align to TRBD1. The V segment lost 3 bases and the J segment 4 bases; nucleotides outside the gene matches: 9. Germline CDR1 and CDR2: SGDLS and YYNGEE. This CDR3 has 16 amino acids. CDR3 region: CASSARQGAGGTEAFF. DNA for the CDR3: TGTGCCAGCAGCGCCCGACAGGGGGCTGGGGGCACTGAAGCTTTCTTT.

This chain links TRBV9 with TRBJ1-4; possibly TRBD1 for D (6 bases). Germline CDR1 SGDLS, CDR2 YYNGEE. The CDR3 sequence is 14 residues long. V lost 7 bases to trimming and J lost 6 bases, with 16 bases between them. CDR3 loop: CASARRGGDEKLFF. The DNA for the CDR3 is TGTGCCAGCGCCCGCAGAGGGGGAGATGAAAAACTGTTTTTT.